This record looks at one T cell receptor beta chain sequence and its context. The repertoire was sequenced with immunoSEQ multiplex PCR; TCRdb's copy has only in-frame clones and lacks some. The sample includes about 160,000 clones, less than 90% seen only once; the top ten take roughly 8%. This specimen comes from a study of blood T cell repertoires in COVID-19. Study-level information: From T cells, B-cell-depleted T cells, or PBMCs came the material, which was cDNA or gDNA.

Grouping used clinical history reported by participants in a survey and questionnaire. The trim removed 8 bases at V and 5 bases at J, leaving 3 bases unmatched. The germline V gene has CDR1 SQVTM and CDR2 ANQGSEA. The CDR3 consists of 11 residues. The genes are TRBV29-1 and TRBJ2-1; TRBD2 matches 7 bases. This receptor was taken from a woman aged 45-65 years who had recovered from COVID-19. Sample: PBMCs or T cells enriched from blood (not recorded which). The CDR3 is CSLAVNNEQFF. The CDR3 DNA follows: TGCAGCCTAGCGGTAAACAATGAGCAGTTCTTC.